The TCR beta chain described here comes from a study of blood T cell repertoires in COVID-19. About the research overall: Donors in the United States, Italy and Spain gave samples during acute or convalescent COVID-19. PBMCs, B-cell-depleted T cells, or T cells were the source of the cDNA or gDNA that made up the material.

This clone appeared once. This table comes from immunoSEQ multiplex PCR, and its TCRdb copy is limited to in-frame clones, with some not included. The sample shows over 400,000 clones, 80% to 90% of them seen only once. Trimming shortened V by 5 bases and J by 0 bases, and 17 bases separated the two germline ends. Germline loops: CDR1 SGHTA, CDR2 FQGTGA. The CDR3 sequence is 16 residues long. Sequencing was carried out using peripheral blood. The receptor comes from a human donor in a cohort sampled during active COVID-19. The chain couples TRBV7-3 to TRBJ2-7, with D maybe TRBD2 (5 bases). The CDR3 loop reads CASSLVSEGSSYEQYF. The CDR3 DNA reads as TGTGCCAGCAGCCTGGTAAGTGAGGGTAGCTCCTACGAGCAGTACTTC.